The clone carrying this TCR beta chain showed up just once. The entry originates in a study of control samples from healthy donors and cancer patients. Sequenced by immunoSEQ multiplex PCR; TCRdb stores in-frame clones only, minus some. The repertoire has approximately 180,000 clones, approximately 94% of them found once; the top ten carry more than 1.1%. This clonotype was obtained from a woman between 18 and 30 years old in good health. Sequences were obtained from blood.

The CDR3 DNA reads as TGTGCCAGCGAGTGGGGCCAGGGTGATACAGATACGCAGTATTTT. This translates into CASEWGQGDTDTQYF. The rearrangement joins TRBV7-9 to TRBJ2-3, with TRBD1 as a possible D gene (5 bases). The CDR3 extends over 15 amino acids. V lost 8 bases and J 3 bases, leaving 18 bases between the germline ends. Looked up from germline, CDR1 is SEHNR and CDR2 is FQNEAQ (reference sequence). Full variable domain (rest looked up from reference TRBV7-9 and TRBJ2-3): DTGVSQNPRHKITKRGQNVTFRCDPISEHNRLYWYRQTLGQGPEFLTYFQNEAQLEKSRLLSDRFSAERPKGSFSTLEIQRTEQGDSAMYLCASEWGQGDTDTQYFGPGTRLTVL.